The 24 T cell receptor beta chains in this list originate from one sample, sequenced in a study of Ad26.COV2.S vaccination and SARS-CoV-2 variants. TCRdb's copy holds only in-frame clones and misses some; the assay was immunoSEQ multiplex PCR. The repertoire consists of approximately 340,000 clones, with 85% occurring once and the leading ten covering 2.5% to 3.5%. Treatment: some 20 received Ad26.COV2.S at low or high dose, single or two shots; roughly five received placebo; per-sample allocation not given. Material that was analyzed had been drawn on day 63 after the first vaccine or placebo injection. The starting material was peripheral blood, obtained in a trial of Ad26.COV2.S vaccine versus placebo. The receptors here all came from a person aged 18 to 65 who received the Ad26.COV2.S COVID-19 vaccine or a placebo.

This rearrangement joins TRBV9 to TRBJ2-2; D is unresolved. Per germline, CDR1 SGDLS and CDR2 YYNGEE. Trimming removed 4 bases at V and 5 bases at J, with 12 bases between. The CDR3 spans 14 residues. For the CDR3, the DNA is TGTGCCAGCAGCCCTGGTCGGTGGACCGGGGAGCTGTTTTTT. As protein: CASSPGRWTGELFF.

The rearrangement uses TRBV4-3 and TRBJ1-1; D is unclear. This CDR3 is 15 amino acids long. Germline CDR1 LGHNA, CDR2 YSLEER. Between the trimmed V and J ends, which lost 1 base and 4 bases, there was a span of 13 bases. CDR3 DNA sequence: TGCGCCAGCAGCCAAGTAAGTGTACTGGGCACTGAAGCTTTCTTT. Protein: CASSQVSVLGTEAFF.

The DNA for the CDR3 is TGCAGCGGGGGGGCGGGTTCGGATACGCAGTATTTT. This encodes CSGGAGSDTQYF. The chain links TRBV29-1 to TRBJ2-3; D possibly uses TRBD1 or TRBD2 (6 bases each). Trimming pared 7 bases from V and 6 bases from J, leaving 14 bases between. This CDR3 has 12 amino acids. Germline lookup yields CDR1 SQVTM and CDR2 ANQGSEA.

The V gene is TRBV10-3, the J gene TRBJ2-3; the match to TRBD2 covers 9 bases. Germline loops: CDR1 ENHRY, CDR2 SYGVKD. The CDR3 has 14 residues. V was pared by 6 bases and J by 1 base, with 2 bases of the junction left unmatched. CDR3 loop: CAISERGGTDTQYF. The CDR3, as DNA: TGTGCCATCAGCGAGCGGGGGGGCACAGATACGCAGTATTTT.

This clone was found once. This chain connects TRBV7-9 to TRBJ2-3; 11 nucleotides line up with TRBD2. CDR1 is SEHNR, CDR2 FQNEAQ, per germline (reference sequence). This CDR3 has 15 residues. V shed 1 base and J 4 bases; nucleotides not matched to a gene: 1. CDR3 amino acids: CASSLVAGGPDTQYF. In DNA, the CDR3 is TGTGCCAGCAGCTTAGTAGCGGGGGGGCCAGATACGCAGTATTTT.

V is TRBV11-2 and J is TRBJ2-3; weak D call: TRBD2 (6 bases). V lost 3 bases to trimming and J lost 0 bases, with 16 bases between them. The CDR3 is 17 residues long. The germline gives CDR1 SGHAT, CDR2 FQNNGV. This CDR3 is CASSFGDGGVSTDTQYF. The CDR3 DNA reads TGTGCCAGCAGCTTCGGTGACGGCGGGGTTAGCACAGATACGCAGTATTTT.

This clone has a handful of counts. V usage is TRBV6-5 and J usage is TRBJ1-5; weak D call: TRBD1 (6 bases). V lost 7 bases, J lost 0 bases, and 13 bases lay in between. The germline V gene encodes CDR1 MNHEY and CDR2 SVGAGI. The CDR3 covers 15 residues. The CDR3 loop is CASNHRDYSNQPQHF. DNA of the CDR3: TGTGCCAGCAACCACAGGGATTATAGCAATCAGCCCCAGCATTTT.

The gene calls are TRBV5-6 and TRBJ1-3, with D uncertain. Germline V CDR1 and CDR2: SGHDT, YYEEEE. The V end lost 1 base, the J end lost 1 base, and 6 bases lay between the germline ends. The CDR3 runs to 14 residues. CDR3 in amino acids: CASSLLASGNTIYF. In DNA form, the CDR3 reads TGTGCCAGCAGCTTGTTAGCGTCTGGAAACACCATATATTTT.

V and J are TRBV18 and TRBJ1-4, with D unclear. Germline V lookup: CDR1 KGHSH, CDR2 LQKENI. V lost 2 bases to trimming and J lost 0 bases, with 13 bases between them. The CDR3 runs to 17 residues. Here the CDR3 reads CASSPNRGVATNEKLFF. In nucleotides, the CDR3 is TGTGCCAGCTCACCAAACCGGGGAGTTGCAACTAATGAAAAACTGTTTTTT.

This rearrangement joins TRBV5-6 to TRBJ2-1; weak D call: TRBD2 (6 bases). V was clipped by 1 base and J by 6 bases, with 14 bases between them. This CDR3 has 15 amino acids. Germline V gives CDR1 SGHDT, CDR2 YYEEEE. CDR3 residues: CASSLLSSAGNEQFF. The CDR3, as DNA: TGTGCCAGCAGCTTGTTGTCTAGCGCTGGCAATGAGCAGTTCTTC. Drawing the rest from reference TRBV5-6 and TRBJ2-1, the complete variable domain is DAGVTQSPTHLIKTRGQQVTLRCSPKSGHDTVSWYQQALGQGPQFIFQYYEEEERQRGNFPDRFSGHQFPNYSSELNVNALLLGDSALYLCASSLLSSAGNEQFFGPGTRLTVL.

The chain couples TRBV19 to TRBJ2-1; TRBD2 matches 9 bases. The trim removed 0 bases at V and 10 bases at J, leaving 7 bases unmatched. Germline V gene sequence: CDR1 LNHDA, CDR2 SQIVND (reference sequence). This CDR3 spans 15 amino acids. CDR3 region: CASSIDSGLAREQFF. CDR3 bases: TGTGCCAGTAGTATAGATTCGGGACTAGCTAGGGAGCAGTTCTTC.

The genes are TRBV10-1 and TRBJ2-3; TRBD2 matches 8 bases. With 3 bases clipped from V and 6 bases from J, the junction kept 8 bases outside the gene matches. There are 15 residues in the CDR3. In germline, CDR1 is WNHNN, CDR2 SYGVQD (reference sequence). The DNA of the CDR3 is TGCGCCAGCAGTGAAGAACGGGAGGGCCCGGATACGCAGTATTTT. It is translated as CASSEEREGPDTQYF.

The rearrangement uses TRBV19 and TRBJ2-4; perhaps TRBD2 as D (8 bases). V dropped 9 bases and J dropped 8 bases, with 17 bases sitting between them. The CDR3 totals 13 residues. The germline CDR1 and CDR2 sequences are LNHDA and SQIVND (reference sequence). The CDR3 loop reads CASGRAGGDIQYF. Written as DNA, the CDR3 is TGTGCCAGCGGGAGGGCAGGGGGTGACATTCAGTACTTC. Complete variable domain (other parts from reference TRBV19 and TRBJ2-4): DGGITQSPKYLFRKEGQNVTLSCEQNLNHDAMYWYRQDPGQGLRLIYYSQIVNDFQKGDIAEGYSVSREKKESFPLTVTSAQKNPTAFYLCASGRAGGDIQYFGAGTRLSVL.

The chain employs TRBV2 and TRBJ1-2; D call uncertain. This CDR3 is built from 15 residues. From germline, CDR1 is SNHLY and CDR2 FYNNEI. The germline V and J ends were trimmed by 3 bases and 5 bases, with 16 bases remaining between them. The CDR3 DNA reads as TGTGCCAGCAGTGAGGTCCCCAGCGCGAAATATGGCTACACCTTC. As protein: CASSEVPSAKYGYTF. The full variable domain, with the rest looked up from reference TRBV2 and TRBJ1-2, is EPEVTQTPSHQVTQMGQEVILRCVPISNHLYFYWYRQILGQKVEFLVSFYNNEISEKSEIFDDQFSVERPDGSNFTLKIRSTKLEDSAMYFCASSEVPSAKYGYTFGSGTRLTVV.

The CDR3 bases are TGCGCCAGCAGACAAGGACTAGCGGGAGGAGGCTATGAGCAGTTCTTC. Translating gives CASRQGLAGGGYEQFF. The chain recombines TRBV5-1 with TRBJ2-1, with 14 bases that match TRBD2. The CDR3 totals 16 residues. V was pared by 5 bases and J by 8 bases, with 9 bases of the junction left unmatched. CDR1 is SGHRS, CDR2 YFSETQ, per germline.

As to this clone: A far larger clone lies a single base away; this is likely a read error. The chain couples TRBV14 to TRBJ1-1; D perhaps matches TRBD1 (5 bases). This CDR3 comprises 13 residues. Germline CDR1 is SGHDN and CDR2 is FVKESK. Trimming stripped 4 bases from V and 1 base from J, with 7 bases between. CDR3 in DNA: TGTGCCAGCAGCCTCGACAGGAACACTGAAGCTTTCTTT. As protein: CASSLDRNTEAFF.

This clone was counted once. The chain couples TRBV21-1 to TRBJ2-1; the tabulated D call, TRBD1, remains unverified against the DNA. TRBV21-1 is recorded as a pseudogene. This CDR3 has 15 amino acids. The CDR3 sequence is CASSKERGPRDEQFF. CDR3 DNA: TGTGCCAGCAGCAAAGAAAGGGGTCCTAGGGATGAGCAGTTCTTC.

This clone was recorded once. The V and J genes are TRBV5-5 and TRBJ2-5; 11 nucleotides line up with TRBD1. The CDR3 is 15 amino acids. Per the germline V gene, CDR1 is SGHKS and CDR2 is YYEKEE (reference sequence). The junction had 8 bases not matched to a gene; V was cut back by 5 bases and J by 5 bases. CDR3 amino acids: CASRSGQGAVETQYF. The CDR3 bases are TGTGCCAGCAGATCCGGACAGGGGGCGGTGGAGACCCAGTACTTC.

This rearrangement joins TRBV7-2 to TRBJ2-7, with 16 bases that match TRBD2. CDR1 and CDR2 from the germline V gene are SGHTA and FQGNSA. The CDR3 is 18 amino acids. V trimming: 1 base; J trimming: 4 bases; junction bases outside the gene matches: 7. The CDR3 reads CASSLVGGTSGGAYEQYF. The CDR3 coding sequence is TGTGCCAGCAGCTTAGTTGGCGGGACTAGCGGGGGGGCGTACGAGCAGTACTTC.

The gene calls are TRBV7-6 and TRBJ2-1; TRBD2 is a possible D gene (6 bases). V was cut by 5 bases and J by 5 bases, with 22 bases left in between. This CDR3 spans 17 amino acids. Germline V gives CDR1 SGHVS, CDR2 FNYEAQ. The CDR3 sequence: CASSPLRVAAAHNEQFF. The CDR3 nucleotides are TGTGCCAGCAGCCCTCTGAGGGTAGCGGCGGCTCACAATGAGCAGTTCTTC.

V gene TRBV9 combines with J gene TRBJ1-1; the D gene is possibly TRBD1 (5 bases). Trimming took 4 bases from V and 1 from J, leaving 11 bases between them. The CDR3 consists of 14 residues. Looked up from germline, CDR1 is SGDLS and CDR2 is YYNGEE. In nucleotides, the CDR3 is TGTGCCAGCAGCCGGGGGGACGGGAACACTGAAGCTTTCTTT. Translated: CASSRGDGNTEAFF.

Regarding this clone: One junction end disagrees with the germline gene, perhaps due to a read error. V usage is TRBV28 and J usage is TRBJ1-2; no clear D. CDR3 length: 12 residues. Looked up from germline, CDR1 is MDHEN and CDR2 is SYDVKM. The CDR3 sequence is CASSQLQLGLLF. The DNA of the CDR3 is TGTGCCAGCAGCCAACTTCAACTCGGACTCCTCTTC.

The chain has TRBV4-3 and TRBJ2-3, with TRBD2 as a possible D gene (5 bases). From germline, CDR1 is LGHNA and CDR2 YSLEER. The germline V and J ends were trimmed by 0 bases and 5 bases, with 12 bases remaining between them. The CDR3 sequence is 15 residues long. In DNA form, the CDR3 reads TGCGCCAGCAGCCAAGATAAGCTAGCCAGAGATACGCAGTATTTT. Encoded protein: CASSQDKLARDTQYF.

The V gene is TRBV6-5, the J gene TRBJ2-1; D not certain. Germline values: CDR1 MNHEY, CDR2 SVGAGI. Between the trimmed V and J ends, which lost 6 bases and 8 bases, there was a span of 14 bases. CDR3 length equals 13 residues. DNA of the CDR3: TGTGCCAGCAGCCCGCCCGGTAGGGATGAGCAGTTCTTC. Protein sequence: CASSPPGRDEQFF.